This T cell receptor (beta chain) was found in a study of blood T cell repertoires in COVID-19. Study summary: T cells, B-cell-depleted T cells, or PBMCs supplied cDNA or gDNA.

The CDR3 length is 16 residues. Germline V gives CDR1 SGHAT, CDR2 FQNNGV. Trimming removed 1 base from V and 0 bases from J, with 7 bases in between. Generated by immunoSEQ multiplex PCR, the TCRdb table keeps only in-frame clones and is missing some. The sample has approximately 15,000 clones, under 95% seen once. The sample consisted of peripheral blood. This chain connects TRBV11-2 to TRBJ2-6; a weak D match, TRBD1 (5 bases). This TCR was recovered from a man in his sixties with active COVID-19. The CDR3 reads CASSLGQYSGANVLTF. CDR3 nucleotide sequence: TGTGCCAGCAGCTTAGGACAGTACTCTGGGGCCAACGTCCTGACTTTC.